This TCR beta chain was sequenced in a study of CD8 T cells in Susac syndrome. The study, taken as a whole, reports: That the number of individuals in its TCR sequencing and HLA analysis was relatively small was acknowledged by the study.

As for this clonotype: The target antigen is unknown.

Blood CD8+ and CD4+ T cells underwent high-throughput TCR beta sequencing. Relapsing-remitting disease, either stable or active, was present in the treatment-naive patients who were the multiple sclerosis controls. Negative isolation yielded CD4+ and CD8+ T cells, and FACS enriched TEMRA cells. The authors reverse transcribed roughly 0.5 to 1 ug RNA with random hexamers. TCRdb redid the calling of the immunoSEQ multiplex PCR reads with MiXCR, one entry per CDR3 protein. The data show under 150,000 distinct CDR3 sequences, around 80% seen once. This clonotype originated in a human donor with multiple sclerosis. Sequencing was performed on CD8+ T cells from PBMCs.

The CDR3 bases are TGTGCCAGCAGTTTGGGGGTCACCAACTATGGCTACACCTTC. Translated: CASSLGVTNYGYTF. V and J are TRBV27 and TRBJ1-2; D is possibly TRBD1 (5 bases). CDR3 length equals 14 residues. With 3 bases removed from V and 2 bases from J, the gap between germline ends came to 10 bases. Germline values: CDR1 MNHEY, CDR2 SMNVEV (reference sequence).